This T cell receptor beta chain was retrieved from a study of blood T cell repertoires in COVID-19. This table comes from immunoSEQ multiplex PCR, and its TCRdb copy is limited to in-frame clones, with some not included. The table includes fewer than 500,000 clones, about 87% detected once. Participants were placed into cohorts based on the clinical history they reported. Material: PBMCs or T cells enriched from blood (not recorded which). The receptor comes from a man aged 25-45 years who had recovered from COVID-19.

The CDR3, as DNA: TGTGCCAGCAGCTTAGTCGCGGGACAGGGAGGTGAAAAACTGTTTTTT. It yields the protein CASSLVAGQGGEKLFF. The J gene is TRBJ1-4, the V gene TRBV13, with 9 bases fitting TRBD1. Germline CDR1 and CDR2: PRHDT and FYEKMQ (reference sequence). CDR3 size: 16 residues. The V segment lost 1 base and the J segment 7 bases; nucleotides outside the gene matches: 7.